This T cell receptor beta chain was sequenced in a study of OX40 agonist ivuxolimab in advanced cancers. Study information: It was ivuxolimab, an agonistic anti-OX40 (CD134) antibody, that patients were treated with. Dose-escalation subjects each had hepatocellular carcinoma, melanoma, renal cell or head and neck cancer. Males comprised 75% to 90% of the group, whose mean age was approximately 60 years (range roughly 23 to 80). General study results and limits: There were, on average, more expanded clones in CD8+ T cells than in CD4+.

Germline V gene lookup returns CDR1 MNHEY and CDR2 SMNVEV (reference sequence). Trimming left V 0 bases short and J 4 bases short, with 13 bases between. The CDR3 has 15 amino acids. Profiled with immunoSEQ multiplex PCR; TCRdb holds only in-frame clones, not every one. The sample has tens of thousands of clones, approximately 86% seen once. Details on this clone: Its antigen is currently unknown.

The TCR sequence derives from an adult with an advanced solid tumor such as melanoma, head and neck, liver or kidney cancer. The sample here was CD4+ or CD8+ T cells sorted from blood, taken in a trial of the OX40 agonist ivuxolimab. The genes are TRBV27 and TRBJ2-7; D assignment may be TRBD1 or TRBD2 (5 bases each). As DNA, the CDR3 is TGTGCCAGCAGTTTATCGGACGGGGCTCGGTACGAGCAGTACTTC. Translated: CASSLSDGARYEQYF.